This entry lists 23 T cell receptor beta chains sequenced from one sample in a study of blood T cell repertoires in COVID-19 (dated by TCRdb to the early 2020s). Receptor amplification or capture employed the immunoSEQ multiplex PCR assay. TCRdb retrieved this table from immuneACCESS and kept in-frame rearrangements only. Not all clones are present; in checked studies, unresolved V genes account for under half, and no reason is known for the remainder. A total of roughly 130,000 clones appear in this sample, roughly 80% of them only once. The top ten hold about an eighth of the sample. Sequencing input: peripheral blood. The receptors were sampled from a woman aged 30 to 39 who had recovered from COVID-19.

This clone appeared once. The chain uses TRBV7-2 and TRBJ1-3, with 7 bases lining up with TRBD1. Germline CDR1 is SGHTA and CDR2 is FQGNSA. Trimming took 5 bases from V and 8 from J; bases not matched to a gene: 12. The CDR3 runs 15 residues. This CDR3 is CASSILTGARDTIYF. The CDR3 DNA reads TGTGCCAGCAGCATCCTCACAGGGGCACGAGACACCATATATTTT.

The V gene is TRBV10-2, the J gene TRBJ2-1, with D uncertain. The CDR3 extends over 13 amino acids. V lost 0 bases and J lost 4, with 4 bases in between. CDR1 and CDR2 (germline): WSHSY, SAAADI. CDR3 residues: CASSESAYNEQFF. The CDR3 nucleotides are TGCGCCAGCAGTGAGTCGGCTTACAATGAGCAGTTCTTC.

This chain links TRBV3-1 (or the pseudogene TRBV3-2) with TRBJ2-1; TRBD2 matches at 8 bases. The CDR3 length is 15 residues. Trimming at V came to 0 bases and at J to 8 bases, leaving 6 bases not matched to a gene. From germline, CDR1 is LGHDT and CDR2 YNNKEL (reference sequence). As DNA, the CDR3 is TGTGCCAGCAGCCAAGATCCCGCGGGAGGCTATGAGCAGTTCTTC. This translates into CASSQDPAGGYEQFF.

This chain joins TRBV25-1 and TRBJ2-1; possible D gene TRBD1, 5 bases. The germline CDR1 and CDR2 sequences are MGHDK and SYGVNS. V lost 2 bases and J lost 0, with 14 bases in between. The CDR3 has 17 residues. The chain's CDR3 is CASSEPRQLSSYNEQFF. The CDR3 bases are TGTGCCAGCAGTGAACCTAGACAGCTCAGCTCCTACAATGAGCAGTTCTTC. The complete variable domain, with remaining parts taken from reference TRBV25-1 and TRBJ2-1, reads EADIYQTPRYLVIGTGKKITLECSQTMGHDKMYWYQQDPGMELHLIHYSYGVNSTEKGDLSSESTVSRIRTEHFPLTLESARPSHTSQYLCASSEPRQLSSYNEQFFGPGTRLTVL.

Here the CDR3 DNA reads TGTGCCAGCAGTTGGGGAGGGTCTAACTATGGCTACACCTTC. Amino acid sequence: CASSWGGSNYGYTF. This sequence joins TRBV6-5 and TRBJ1-2; D gene unclear. This CDR3 is 14 amino acids long. Per the germline V gene, CDR1 is MNHEY and CDR2 is SVGAGI. Trimming took off 4 bases at V and 0 bases at J, with 9 bases between the two ends.

The chain couples TRBV5-5 to TRBJ1-5; 9 bases align to TRBD1. Unmatched junction bases numbered 6, after V lost 4 bases and J lost 1 base. This CDR3 spans 16 amino acids. Per the germline V gene, CDR1 is SGHKS and CDR2 is YYEKEE (reference sequence). CDR3 sequence: CASSAPDRGSNQPQHF. In nucleotides, the CDR3 is TGTGCCAGCAGCGCACCGGACAGGGGCAGCAATCAGCCCCAGCATTTT.

This clone appeared a single time. The rearrangement uses TRBV27 and TRBJ2-2; 7 bases agree with TRBD2. Trimming took 5 bases from V and 5 from J; bases not matched to a gene: 17. The CDR3 sequence is 18 residues long. CDR1 is MNHEY and CDR2 is SMNVEV in the germline V gene (reference sequence). The CDR3 sequence is CASSIGLDLYEATGELFF. CDR3 in DNA: TGTGCCAGCAGTATAGGACTAGATCTTTACGAGGCTACCGGGGAGCTGTTTTTT.

The rearrangement joins TRBV5-6 to TRBJ2-2; D possibly corresponds to TRBD1 (6 bases). The CDR3 consists of 15 residues. V lost 4 bases and J 4 bases, leaving 14 bases between the germline ends. Looked up from germline, CDR1 is SGHDT and CDR2 is YYEEEE. CDR3 protein: CASSPLTGSTGELFF. The CDR3, as DNA: TGTGCCAGCAGCCCCTTGACAGGATCCACCGGGGAGCTGTTTTTT.

The chain employs TRBV29-1 and TRBJ1-1, with D tentatively TRBD1 (6 bases). CDR1 and CDR2 from the germline V gene are SQVTM and ANQGSEA. Trimming cost V 0 bases and J 3 bases, with 11 bases left between them. The CDR3 totals 14 residues. Written as DNA, the CDR3 is TGCAGCGTTGAAGACGGGGGGGCACACACTGAAGCTTTCTTT. It codes for CSVEDGGAHTEAFF.

This chain links TRBV5-4 with TRBJ2-7; 10 positions agree with TRBD1. The V segment lost 4 bases and the J segment 3 bases; nucleotides outside the gene matches: 4. CDR1 SGHNT and CDR2 YYREEE come from the germline V gene (reference sequence). The CDR3 sequence is 14 residues long. CDR3 nucleotide sequence: TGTGCCAGCAGCCACGGGACAGGGGACTACGAGCAGTACTTC. This encodes CASSHGTGDYEQYF.

J is TRBJ2-5 and V is TRBV5-1, with D possibly matching TRBD2 (6 bases). Deletions cut 1 base from V and 2 bases from J, with 9 bases between. CDR1 and CDR2 from the germline V gene are SGHRS and YFSETQ. The CDR3 runs 14 residues. The CDR3 is CASSLQAGQETQYF. DNA of the CDR3: TGCGCCAGCAGCTTGCAGGCGGGGCAAGAGACCCAGTACTTC. Combining the CDR3 with reference TRBV5-1 and TRBJ2-5 gives the whole variable domain KAGVTQTPRYLIKTRGQQVTLSCSPISGHRSVSWYQQTPGQGLQFLFEYFSETQRNKGNFPGRFSGRQFSNSRSEMNVSTLELGDSALYLCASSLQAGQETQYFGPGTRLLVL.

The rearrangement joins TRBV15 to TRBJ2-7, with 8 bases aligning to TRBD1. Germline V gene sequence: CDR1 LNHNV, CDR2 YYDKDF (reference sequence). The trim removed 4 bases at V and 0 bases at J, leaving 5 bases unmatched. This CDR3 has 15 residues. The CDR3 DNA reads TGTGCCACCAGCATAAGGACAGGGAGCTCCTACGAGCAGTACTTC. Translation gives CATSIRTGSSYEQYF. The variable domain in full, with the rest retrieved from reference TRBV15 and TRBJ2-7, is DAMVIQNPRYQVTQFGKPVTLSCSQTLNHNVMYWYQQKSSQAPKLLFHYYDKDFNNEADTPDNFQSRRPNTSFCFLDIRSPGLGDTAMYLCATSIRTGSSYEQYFGPGTRLTVT.

The chain carries TRBV13 and TRBJ2-5, with a tentative D call TRBD2 (7 bases). The CDR3 runs 14 residues. The ends were cut back, 6 bases at V and 6 bases at J, with 17 bases in the middle. Germline V gene sequence: CDR1 PRHDT, CDR2 FYEKMQ (reference sequence). CDR3 DNA sequence: TGTGCCAGCAGTCCAGGGGCGGGGGTAAAGACCCAGTACTTC. This codes for CASSPGAGVKTQYF.

The genes are TRBV18 and TRBJ2-1; the match to TRBD2 covers 9 bases. The CDR3 length is 21 residues. CDR1 is KGHSH, CDR2 LQKENI, per germline. J gave up 1 base and V 5 bases, and 21 bases lay outside the gene matches. In nucleotides, the CDR3 is TGTGCCAGCTCATTATCCGTGCCGGACTTTAGCGGGAGAGTGTCCTACAATGAGCAGTTCTTC. This encodes CASSLSVPDFSGRVSYNEQFF.

The rearrangement uses TRBV3-1 (or the pseudogene TRBV3-2) and TRBJ1-3; TRBD1 agrees at 9 bases. V dropped 5 bases and J dropped 3; count of bases not matched to a gene: 8. The CDR3 is 16 residues long. The V gene's germline CDR1 is LGHDT and CDR2 YNNKEL (reference sequence). The DNA for the CDR3 is TGTGCCAGCAGCGCCCGAGACAGGGGGATTGGAAACACCATATATTTT. Translation: CASSARDRGIGNTIYF.

This chain connects TRBV12-5 to TRBJ2-5; TRBD2 matches 7 bases. Trimming cost V 4 bases and J 3 bases; bases outside gene matches: 14. Germline V gene lookup returns CDR1 LGHNT and CDR2 FRNRAP. CDR3 size: 17 residues. The CDR3 protein is CASGSDDSSGVKETQYF. DNA for the CDR3: TGTGCTAGTGGTTCGGACGACTCGAGCGGGGTAAAAGAGACCCAGTACTTC.

The J gene is TRBJ2-3, the V gene TRBV10-3; D unresolved. The CDR3 has 18 amino acids. Trimming shortened V by 0 bases and J by 0 bases, and 16 bases separated the two germline ends. Germline V gene data show CDR1 as ENHRY and CDR2 as SYGVKD. The CDR3 here is CAISESRSFPSSTDTQYF. DNA for the CDR3: TGTGCCATCAGTGAGTCGAGGTCCTTTCCCTCTAGCACAGATACGCAGTATTTT.

In this sample, this clone turned up a few times. The chain is built from TRBV15 and TRBJ2-7; D is unresolved. Germline V gene sequence: CDR1 LNHNV, CDR2 YYDKDF (reference sequence). V was cut by 0 bases and J by 7 bases, with 10 bases left in between. This CDR3 has 13 residues. Here the CDR3 DNA reads TGTGCCACCAGCAGAGATCTCTTAAATGAGCAGTACTTC. Amino acid sequence: CATSRDLLNEQYF. Complete variable domain (other parts from reference TRBV15 and TRBJ2-7): DAMVIQNPRYQVTQFGKPVTLSCSQTLNHNVMYWYQQKSSQAPKLLFHYYDKDFNNEADTPDNFQSRRPNTSFCFLDIRSPGLGDTAMYLCATSRDLLNEQYFGPGTRLTVT.

This sequence joins TRBV5-8 and TRBJ2-5, with D tentatively TRBD1 (5 bases). The CDR3 has 15 amino acids. The V gene lost 2 bases and the J gene lost 2 bases, with 13 bases spanning the gap. From germline, CDR1 is SGHTS and CDR2 YDEGEE. For the CDR3, the DNA is TGTGCCAGCAGCTTATTTAGACAGACTCAAGAGACCCAGTACTTC. Translated: CASSLFRQTQETQYF.

J is TRBJ1-2 and V is TRBV29-1; D is unclear. This CDR3 spans 11 amino acids. Germline values: CDR1 SQVTM, CDR2 ANQGSEA. Trimming took off 1 base at V and 5 bases at J, with 5 bases between the two ends. This chain's CDR3 is CSVEGRYGYTF. The CDR3 region has the DNA TGCAGCGTTGAAGGGAGGTATGGCTACACCTTC.

This clone was counted a single time. The chain recombines TRBV5-1 with TRBJ2-5, with D unresolved. The germline CDR1 and CDR2 sequences are SGHRS and YFSETQ. Trimming shortened V by 6 bases and J by 0 bases, and 9 bases separated the two germline ends. The CDR3 is 13 residues long. The CDR3 loop is CASTRLDQETQYF. The CDR3 DNA follows: TGCGCCAGCACCCGACTGGACCAAGAGACCCAGTACTTC.

This chain connects TRBV2 to TRBJ2-3; TRBD2 matches 8 bases. Germline values: CDR1 SNHLY, CDR2 FYNNEI. The CDR3 covers 15 residues. V shed 9 bases and J 6 bases; nucleotides not matched to a gene: 14. The DNA for the CDR3 is TGTGCCAGTGAGACCGGGACTAGTTATGAGGATACGCAGTATTTT. Its translation is CASETGTSYEDTQYF.

Note on this clone: In the same sample, other DNA sequences code for this CDR3. The chain uses TRBV5-1 and TRBJ2-7; the D is unclear. Per the germline V gene, CDR1 is SGHRS and CDR2 is YFSETQ. The V and J ends lost 1 base and 2 bases respectively, with 7 bases between them. CDR3 size: 13 residues. The chain's CDR3 is CASSLTGPYEQYF. The CDR3 region has the DNA TGCGCCAGCAGCTTGACGGGTCCCTACGAGCAGTACTTC.